Listed here are 3 T cell receptor beta chains from one sample, sequenced in a study of cytomegalovirus exposure and HLA in healthy donors. The PCR was carried out with 60 Vbeta primers and 13 Jbeta primers. Clones were read by immunoSEQ multiplex PCR, and TCRdb kept only the in-frame ones, dropping some. The table lists some 81,000 clones, 72% of them singletons. The sequenced sample was PBMCs. The origin of the receptors is a middle-aged woman in good health and CMV-seropositive.

In this sample, this clone turned up a few times. The chain uses TRBV5-1 and TRBJ1-2; D not resolved. Germline CDR1 and CDR2: SGHRS and YFSETQ. V lost 1 base and J 8 bases, leaving 12 bases between the germline ends. This CDR3 is 13 amino acids long. The CDR3 reads CASSLWPSEGYTF. For the CDR3, the DNA is TGCGCCAGCAGCTTGTGGCCCTCGGAGGGCTACACCTTC.

The J gene is TRBJ2-2, the V gene TRBV5-1; 11 bases line up with TRBD2. Germline V lookup: CDR1 SGHRS, CDR2 YFSETQ. Trimming removed 3 bases from V and 7 bases from J; junction bases left unmatched: 8. This CDR3 has 16 residues. CDR3 sequence reads: CASSSLSGGAHGELFF. The DNA for the CDR3 is TGCGCCAGCAGCTCCCTTAGCGGGGGGGCTCACGGGGAGCTGTTTTTT.

This clone appeared a single time. J is TRBJ2-3 and V is TRBV7-8; D is perhaps TRBD2 (5 bases). V dropped 5 bases and J dropped 7 bases, with 28 bases sitting between them. The CDR3 contains 18 residues. The germline CDR1 and CDR2 sequences are SGHVS and FQNEAQ. DNA for the CDR3: TGTGCCAGCAGCGAACCCTCCGTCGGGGATGCTAGGGAAAATACGCAGTATTTT. Translating gives CASSEPSVGDARENTQYF.